These T cell receptor beta chains were read from a single sample in a study of response to subunit inactivated influenza vaccine. TCRdb reanalysed the RT-PCR reads using MiXCR and keeps one entry per CDR3 protein. The table records some 180,000 distinct CDR3 sequences, about 9% of them present only once. Sequences were derived from non-naive T cells sorted from PBMCs, sampled on the day of vaccination. These receptors were obtained from a man aged 50 to 59 who received an inactivated influenza vaccine. Each CDR3 is given with its conserved first and last residue. Fields, in order: clone size, D gene, J gene, V gene, CDR3 DNA, CDR3 protein. D genes are given only for firm matches. Clone size is stated in some rows and not others, as once, few, many or a class when expanded.

. . TRBJ2-2 TRBV19 TGTGCCAGTAGTATATCTCGTATGAACACCGGGGAGCTGTTTTTT CASSISRMNTGELFF
few TRBD1 TRBJ2-7 TRBV4-3 TGCGCCAGCAGCCTAACCGGGACAGGGTTGTACGAGCAGTACTTC CASSLTGTGLYEQYF
. . TRBJ1-2 TRBV5-1 TGCGCCAGCAGCAGTGCAGGGCCGGGGGGCTACACCTTC CASSSAGPGGYTF
. TRBD2 TRBJ2-5 TRBV20-1 TGCAGTGCTAGAGATCGAAGACTAGCGGGAGAACCAAAGGGGGAGACCCAGTACTTC CSARDRRLAGEPKGETQYF
. TRBD2 TRBJ2-5 TRBV5-1 TGCGCCAGCAGCACAGCGGGGGGGCTTGATGAGACCCAGTACTTC CASSTAGGLDETQYF
. . TRBJ2-7 TRBV2 TGTGCCAGCAGTGACTACGAGCAGTACTTC CASSDYEQYF
many . TRBJ1-6 TRBV28 TGTGCCAGCAGTTTGCCGGGTTTACCCCTCCACTTT CASSLPGLPLHF
few TRBD1 TRBJ1-4 TRBV7-2 TGTGCCAGCAGTACAGGGGTTAGGGGTGAAAAACTGTTTTTT CASSTGVRGEKLFF
few . TRBJ1-6 TRBV20-1 TGCAGTGCTAACACGGACCCGTATAATTCACCCCTCCACTTT CSANTDPYNSPLHF
many TRBD1 TRBJ2-1 TRBV29-1 TGCAGCGTTGTAGGGGACAGGGTAGAGTTCTTC CSVVGDRVEFF
few TRBD1 TRBJ1-1 TRBV5-1 TGCGCCAGCAGCCCTGAGGGGACAGTTTACACTGAAGCTTTCTTT CASSPEGTVYTEAFF
. . TRBJ2-7 TRBV4-3 TGCGCCAGCAGCCAAGATTCGGGCAGCGCCTACGAGCAGTACTTC CASSQDSGSAYEQYF
. TRBD1 TRBJ2-6 TRBV10-3 TGTGCCATCAGCCCGGGACAGGTATCCCCCGGGGCCAACGTCCTGACTTTC CAISPGQVSPGANVLTF
. TRBD2 TRBJ2-1 TRBV28 TGTGCCAGCAGTCTAGCGGGAGTCGAGAATGAGCAGTTCTTC CASSLAGVENEQFF
few . TRBJ1-2 TRBV18 TGTGCCAGCTCACCGTCTGAGGGGACTTACTATGGCTACACCTTC CASSPSEGTYYGYTF
. . TRBJ2-1 TRBV7-1 TGTGCCAGCAGCCCGGCGCAGGGGGGGTACGATGAGCAGTTCTTC CASSPAQGGYDEQFF
few . TRBJ2-1 TRBV10-3 TGTGCGACTAGATCCAATGAGCAGTTCTTC CATRSNEQFF
. TRBD2 TRBJ2-3 TRBV9 TGTGCCAGCAGCGAGTCCCTAGCGGTGGGAACGCAGTATTTT CASSESLAVGTQYF
. . TRBJ1-1 TRBV5-1 TGCGCCAGCAGCCCGACCTGGACTGGGAACACTGAAGCTTTCTTT CASSPTWTGNTEAFF
few . TRBJ2-7 TRBV7-2 TGTGCCAGCAGCTCCCCCCCTGAAGTGCAGTACTTC CASSSPPEVQYF
few TRBD1 TRBJ2-1 TRBV30 TGTGCCTGGGGGACAGGGGGTTCCTACAATGAGCAGTTCTTC CAWGTGGSYNEQFF
many . TRBJ2-1 TRBV6-1 TGTGCCAGCAGTGAAAGGGGGGCCGCGGGAAATGAGCAGTTCTTC CASSERGAAGNEQFF
few TRBD1 TRBJ2-7 TRBV10-3 TGTGCCATCAGTGACCCCGGGACAGGGGGGCGACCGCCCACCTACGAGCAGTACTTC CAISDPGTGGRPPTYEQYF
many . TRBJ2-3 TRBV27 TGTGCCAGCAGTAGCCGGGACTCCAGAGGCGATACGCAGTATTTT CASSSRDSRGDTQYF
few . TRBJ2-3 TRBV7-9 TGTGCCAGCAGCTCTACAGGGTCCAACACAGATACGCAGTATTTT CASSSTGSNTDTQYF
few TRBD2 TRBJ2-1 TRBV15 TGTGCCACCAGCAGAGATAGGCCTAGCGGTAACAATGAGCAGTTCTTC CATSRDRPSGNNEQFF
many . TRBJ2-5 TRBV7-2 TGTGCCAGCAGCTTAAGGCGGAATAAAGAGACCCAGTACTTC CASSLRRNKETQYF
. . TRBJ2-2 TRBV5-1 TGCGCCAGCAGATGGGACACCGGGGAGCTGTTTTTT CASRWDTGELFF
many TRBD1 TRBJ2-1 TRBV29-1 TGCAGCGCCCGGACAGGGGGGGGGAATGAGCAGTTCTTC CSARTGGGNEQFF
few TRBD2 TRBJ2-7 TRBV3-1 TGTGCCAGCAGCCAAGGCGGGAGCTCTCAGCAGTACTTC CASSQGGSSQQYF
many . TRBJ2-5 TRBV20-1 TGCAGTGCTAGAGATCTTGCCCAAGAGACCCAGTACTTC CSARDLAQETQYF
few TRBD2 TRBJ2-5 TRBV29-1 TGCAGCGTTTCTAGCGGAGAGACCCAGTACTTC CSVSSGETQYF
few TRBD2 TRBJ2-5 TRBV30 TGTGCCTGGAATGGATACGGGGGGGGGTACCAAGAGACCCAGTACTTC CAWNGYGGGYQETQYF
few . TRBJ2-5 TRBV7-6 TGTGCCAGCAGCTTAGGACCTGTGGCGGAGACCCAGTACTTC CASSLGPVAETQYF
many TRBD2 TRBJ2-1 TRBV7-8 TGTGCCAGCAGCCGATTAGCGGGGGGCGACAATGAGCAGTTCTTC CASSRLAGGDNEQFF
many . TRBJ2-7 TRBV3-1 TGTGCCAGCAGCCGGGGAACCTACGAGCAGTACTTC CASSRGTYEQYF
many . TRBJ2-2 TRBV7-8 TGTGCCAGCAGCTTGATGAGGGAGGTCGGGGAGCTGTTTTTT CASSLMREVGELFF
. . TRBJ2-7 TRBV7-9 TGTGCCAGCAGCTGGCCAGGGCAGGGCTCCTACGAGCAGTACTTC CASSWPGQGSYEQYF
many . TRBJ1-5 TRBV20-1 TGCAGTGCTAGACCCGGGAGGGTCAATCAGCCCCAGCATTTT CSARPGRVNQPQHF
. . TRBJ2-5 TRBV15 TGTGCCACCAGCACGGCTAAGGGTTCTGGAGAGACCCAGTACTTC CATSTAKGSGETQYF
. TRBD2 TRBJ2-1 TRBV12-3/TRBV12-4 TGTGCCAGCGGGGGGGGGAGGGCTTCCTACAATGAGCAGTTCTTC CASGGGRASYNEQFF
few . TRBJ2-7 TRBV5-1 TGCGCCAGCAGCGAGAACCACTACGAGCAGTACTTC CASSENHYEQYF
many TRBD1 TRBJ2-7 TRBV28 TGTGCCAGCAGTCCTCTGGGACAGGGGGCGAGCGAGCAGTACTTC CASSPLGQGASEQYF
. . TRBJ2-2 TRBV3-1 TGTGCCAGCAGCCAAGACCGGATAAGGAGGACCGGGGAGCTGTTTTTT CASSQDRIRRTGELFF
few TRBD1 TRBJ2-1 TRBV7-3 TGTGCCAGCAGCTCGGGACAGTCCAATGAGCAGTTCTTC CASSSGQSNEQFF
. . TRBJ1-1 TRBV6-1 TGTGCCAGCAGTCATACGGGGCCCCTCACTGAAGCTTTCTTT CASSHTGPLTEAFF
few . TRBJ2-7 TRBV4-2 TGTGCCAGCAGCCAAGGAGGGTTTCCCTACGAGCAGTACTTC CASSQGGFPYEQYF
many . TRBJ1-1 TRBV14 TGTGCCAGCAGCCAAGGGTCGAGAGGAACTGAAGCTTTCTTT CASSQGSRGTEAFF
. . TRBJ1-1 TRBV2 TGTGCCAGCAGTCAGAGCCAGGAGGGAACTGAAGCTTTCTTT CASSQSQEGTEAFF
. . TRBJ2-2 TRBV7-9 TGTGCCAGCAGCGGGTGGCAGGGGCTCACCGGGGAGCTGTTTTTT CASSGWQGLTGELFF
. . TRBJ2-5 TRBV12-3/TRBV12-4 TGTGCCAGCAGCCCCCCTGGGGGAGAGACCCAGTACTTC CASSPPGGETQYF
few TRBD2 TRBJ2-5 TRBV10-3 TGTGCCATCAGTGATTCCAGCGGGAGCCGCGGAACCCAGTACTTC CAISDSSGSRGTQYF
many TRBD2 TRBJ2-7 TRBV6-4 TGTGCCAGCAGCGCCGTGGTAGCGGGAATTTCGTTTACAAGAGACGAGCAGTACTTC CASSAVVAGISFTRDEQYF
few . TRBJ2-1 TRBV11-2 TGTGCCAGCGAAGGGGTCGCCTACAATGAGCAGTTCTTC CASEGVAYNEQFF
. . TRBJ2-3 TRBV7-2 TGTGCCAGCAGCTTATTGACTACGGGGGCTACCGGAGATACGCAGTATTTT CASSLLTTGATGDTQYF
. TRBD1 TRBJ2-7 TRBV7-2 TGTGCCAGCAGCTTTCTACTGGGACAGGCTTCCTACGAGCAGTACTTC CASSFLLGQASYEQYF
many . TRBJ2-7 TRBV6-5 TGTGCCAGCAGTCCGCCTGGGCGGAGGGCCTCCTACGAGCAGTACTTC CASSPPGRRASYEQYF
many TRBD2 TRBJ2-3 TRBV20-1 TGCAGTGCACCTGAGCGGGGGGCCTTCACAGATACGCAGTATTTT CSAPERGAFTDTQYF
many . TRBJ1-1 TRBV7-9 TGTGCCAGCAGCTTAGTGGGGGAAGAAGCTTTCTTT CASSLVGEEAFF